This TCR beta chain originates from a study of blood T cell repertoires in COVID-19. Germline V gene lookup returns CDR1 SGHNT and CDR2 YYREEE (reference sequence). V lost 4 bases and J lost 4; bases outside the gene matches: 3. The CDR3 covers 13 residues. How the authors handled the data: How many nucleated cells were present was estimated from reference gene primer amplification. Repertoires were generated with immunoSEQ multiplex PCR, while TCRdb's copy carries only in-frame clones and drops some. Clone size and V and J calls were adopted from that table, with D and trimming inferred from the DNA. The table lists about 370,000 clones, 70% to 90% of them singletons. In Seattle, patients joined the study during active infection and were tracked longitudinally.

Sequences were obtained from peripheral blood. This chain uses TRBV5-4 with TRBJ2-5; 8 nucleotides line up with TRBD2. The receptor's source is a woman aged 25 to 39 with COVID-19, enrolled during active disease. The CDR3 DNA sequence: TGTGCCAGCAGCCCGGGGGGGGGAGAGACCCAGTACTTC. Protein product: CASSPGGGETQYF.